Listed below are T cell receptor beta chains from one sample, sequenced in a study of beta chain features in type 1 diabetes. TCRdb's table, derived via immunoSEQ multiplex PCR, lists solely in-frame clones and lacks some. Here the sample spans 150,000 or so clones, 8% to 9.5% being singletons. The sequenced material came from central memory CD4+ T cells from blood. The receptors come from a woman aged 18-29 years with type 1 diabetes. Both conserved end residues are part of each CDR3. D genes are given only for firm matches. Rows may omit the clone size; those that give it use once, few, many or a size class.

v_call: TRBV7-2; j_call: TRBJ2-3; cdr3_length: 17; d_call: TRBD2; clone_size: NA; cdr3_nt: TGTGCCAGCAGCTTAACAGCGGGAGTAAGATCCACAGATACGCAGTATTTT; cdr3_aa: CASSLTAGVRSTDTQYF
v_call: TRBV6-1; j_call: TRBJ1-1; cdr3_length: 10; d_call: NA; clone_size: NA; cdr3_nt: TGTGCCAGCACCTACACTGAAGCTTTCTTT; cdr3_aa: CASTYTEAFF
v_call: TRBV19; j_call: TRBJ2-7; cdr3_length: 15; d_call: NA; clone_size: NA; cdr3_nt: TGTGCCAGTAGTATTATACAGGGAGGGGACTACGAGCAGTACTTC; cdr3_aa: CASSIIQGGDYEQYF
v_call: TRBV27; j_call: TRBJ1-1; cdr3_length: 15; d_call: NA; clone_size: few; cdr3_nt: TGTGCCAGCAGTCATTTCGCAGGGGTCATCGCTGAAGCTTTCTTT; cdr3_aa: CASSHFAGVIAEAFF
v_call: TRBV7-3; j_call: TRBJ2-1; cdr3_length: 16; d_call: TRBD2; clone_size: NA; cdr3_nt: TGTGCCAGCAGCTTTCCAGCTAGCGGGAGGGCTAATGAGCAGTTCTTC; cdr3_aa: CASSFPASGRANEQFF
v_call: TRBV14; j_call: TRBJ2-7; cdr3_length: 16; d_call: TRBD2; clone_size: few; cdr3_nt: TGTGCCAGCAGCCCCCTTAGTAGCGGGGTCCCCTACGAGCAGTACTTC; cdr3_aa: CASSPLSSGVPYEQYF
v_call: TRBV27; j_call: TRBJ2-2; cdr3_length: 13; d_call: NA; clone_size: few; cdr3_nt: TGTGCCAGCAGTTTTCGCGACACCGGGGAGCTGTTTTTT; cdr3_aa: CASSFRDTGELFF
v_call: TRBV5-4; j_call: TRBJ2-7; cdr3_length: 11; d_call: NA; clone_size: NA; cdr3_nt: TGTGCCAGCAGCTTCTTCGGCGAGCAGTACTTC; cdr3_aa: CASSFFGEQYF
v_call: TRBV4-2; j_call: TRBJ2-1; cdr3_length: 14; d_call: NA; clone_size: NA; cdr3_nt: TGTGCCAGCAGCCAAGCTCGAGGTTACAATGAGCAGTTCTTC; cdr3_aa: CASSQARGYNEQFF
v_call: TRBV18; j_call: TRBJ1-1; cdr3_length: 14; d_call: NA; clone_size: NA; cdr3_nt: TGTGCCAGCTCACCACCTACACAGTTGACTGAAGCTTTCTTT; cdr3_aa: CASSPPTQLTEAFF
v_call: TRBV7-9; j_call: TRBJ1-6; cdr3_length: 17; d_call: NA; clone_size: NA; cdr3_nt: TGTGCCAGCAGCTTTTCACCTGGGGGGGGGATGAATTCACCCCTCCACTTT; cdr3_aa: CASSFSPGGGMNSPLHF
v_call: TRBV2; j_call: TRBJ1-2; cdr3_length: 13; d_call: TRBD1; clone_size: NA; cdr3_nt: TGTGCCAGCGGGGACAGGACCAGCTATGGCTACACCTTC; cdr3_aa: CASGDRTSYGYTF
v_call: TRBV7-2; j_call: TRBJ1-1; cdr3_length: 13; d_call: NA; clone_size: few; cdr3_nt: TGTGCCAGCAGCTTTCAGGGGAACACTGAAGCTTTCTTT; cdr3_aa: CASSFQGNTEAFF
v_call: TRBV27; j_call: TRBJ2-7; cdr3_length: 16; d_call: NA; clone_size: NA; cdr3_nt: TGTGCCAGCAGAACAAGAGCGCGTGGCAGCTCCTACGAGCAGTACTTC; cdr3_aa: CASRTRARGSSYEQYF
v_call: TRBV29-1; j_call: TRBJ2-5; cdr3_length: 13; d_call: TRBD1; clone_size: few; cdr3_nt: TGCAGCGTTGAAAAGGACAGGGGGTCTGAGCAGTACTTC; cdr3_aa: CSVEKDRGSEQYF
v_call: TRBV29-1; j_call: TRBJ1-1; cdr3_length: 12; d_call: NA; clone_size: NA; cdr3_nt: TGCAGCACCAGGGATGGGAACACTGAAGCTTTCTTT; cdr3_aa: CSTRDGNTEAFF
v_call: TRBV19; j_call: TRBJ2-1; cdr3_length: 17; d_call: TRBD2; clone_size: NA; cdr3_nt: TGTGCCAGTAGTATAGATTGGCGCCGGGGGGGGCGCAATGAGCAGTTCTTC; cdr3_aa: CASSIDWRRGGRNEQFF
v_call: TRBV28; j_call: TRBJ2-1; cdr3_length: 11; d_call: NA; clone_size: NA; cdr3_nt: TGTGCCAGCGGGACTTATGGTGAGCAGTTCTTC; cdr3_aa: CASGTYGEQFF
v_call: TRBV5-1; j_call: TRBJ2-1; cdr3_length: 15; d_call: NA; clone_size: few; cdr3_nt: TGCGCCAGCTGCAGGGGCCAAAGCTCCTACAATGAGCAGTTCTTC; cdr3_aa: CASCRGQSSYNEQFF
v_call: TRBV7-2; j_call: TRBJ2-2; cdr3_length: 14; d_call: TRBD1; clone_size: NA; cdr3_nt: TGTGCCAGCAACCGACAGGGAGCCACCGGGGAGCTGTTTTTT; cdr3_aa: CASNRQGATGELFF
v_call: TRBV28; j_call: TRBJ2-5; cdr3_length: 14; d_call: TRBD2; clone_size: few; cdr3_nt: TGTGCCAGCAGCATAACTAGCGCTCAAGAGACCCAGTACTTC; cdr3_aa: CASSITSAQETQYF
v_call: TRBV13; j_call: TRBJ2-1; cdr3_length: 15; d_call: NA; clone_size: few; cdr3_nt: TGTGCCAGCAGCTCGACTCGGGAAACCTACAATGAGCAGTTCTTC; cdr3_aa: CASSSTRETYNEQFF
v_call: TRBV27; j_call: TRBJ1-2; cdr3_length: 13; d_call: TRBD1; clone_size: few; cdr3_nt: TGTGCCAGCAGTTCCGGGACAGTCTATGGCTACACCTTC; cdr3_aa: CASSSGTVYGYTF
v_call: TRBV7-2; j_call: TRBJ1-2; cdr3_length: 14; d_call: TRBD1; clone_size: few; cdr3_nt: TGTGCCAGCAGCTCGGGACAGCTACAAGGGGGCTACACCTTC; cdr3_aa: CASSSGQLQGGYTF
v_call: TRBV18; j_call: TRBJ1-4; cdr3_length: 12; d_call: NA; clone_size: NA; cdr3_nt: TGTGCCAGCTCACGACCACAGGGTAAACTGTTTTTT; cdr3_aa: CASSRPQGKLFF
v_call: TRBV28; j_call: TRBJ2-7; cdr3_length: 12; d_call: TRBD2; clone_size: few; cdr3_nt: TGTGCCAGCACTAGCGGGAGTTACGAGCAGTACTTC; cdr3_aa: CASTSGSYEQYF
v_call: TRBV7-2; j_call: TRBJ2-5; cdr3_length: 12; d_call: NA; clone_size: NA; cdr3_nt: TGTGCCAGCAGCCTCCAATTCGTAGCCCAGTACTTC; cdr3_aa: CASSLQFVAQYF
v_call: TRBV7-9; j_call: TRBJ2-7; cdr3_length: 12; d_call: NA; clone_size: NA; cdr3_nt: TGTGCCAGCCGTCCGGGTGTCCCCCCATGGCACTTC; cdr3_aa: CASRPGVPPWHF
v_call: TRBV4-1; j_call: TRBJ1-4; cdr3_length: 17; d_call: TRBD1; clone_size: NA; cdr3_nt: TGCGCCAGCAGCCCCGGGACAGGGGGCGGCCCTAATGAAAAACTGTTTTTT; cdr3_aa: CASSPGTGGGPNEKLFF
v_call: TRBV7-2; j_call: TRBJ2-5; cdr3_length: 15; d_call: TRBD1; clone_size: few; cdr3_nt: TGTGCCAGCAGCCCTTGGCAGGGGGCGGGCGAGACCCAGTACTTC; cdr3_aa: CASSPWQGAGETQYF
v_call: TRBV29-1; j_call: TRBJ2-2; cdr3_length: 13; d_call: NA; clone_size: few; cdr3_nt: TGCAGCGTTGACCCAGGGAACACCGGGGAGCTGTTTTTT; cdr3_aa: CSVDPGNTGELFF
v_call: TRBV5-1; j_call: TRBJ1-6; cdr3_length: 16; d_call: TRBD1; clone_size: NA; cdr3_nt: TGCGCCAGCAGCTTGGAACGGGCGGACAGGGCGTCACCCCTCCACTTT; cdr3_aa: CASSLERADRASPLHF
v_call: TRBV9; j_call: TRBJ2-1; cdr3_length: 15; d_call: NA; clone_size: few; cdr3_nt: TGTGCCAGCAGCGCCCGGGACTCCCCGCCCGGTGAGCAGTTCTTC; cdr3_aa: CASSARDSPPGEQFF
v_call: TRBV5-1; j_call: TRBJ2-1; cdr3_length: 18; d_call: NA; clone_size: few; cdr3_nt: TGCGCCAGCAGCTTGGGACCGAATGTTGGGGGCGGTTACAATGAGCAGTTCTTC; cdr3_aa: CASSLGPNVGGGYNEQFF
v_call: TRBV13; j_call: TRBJ1-4; cdr3_length: 15; d_call: TRBD1; clone_size: few; cdr3_nt: TGTGCCAGCAGTCCCCCCGGGACAGGGAATGAAAAACTGTTTTTT; cdr3_aa: CASSPPGTGNEKLFF
v_call: TRBV7-2; j_call: TRBJ1-1; cdr3_length: 14; d_call: TRBD1; clone_size: few; cdr3_nt: TGTGCCAGCACCAGGGGGGAGCTGAACACTGAAGCTTTCTTT; cdr3_aa: CASTRGELNTEAFF
v_call: TRBV2; j_call: TRBJ1-1; cdr3_length: 13; d_call: NA; clone_size: NA; cdr3_nt: TGTGCCAGCAGTGAAGCCAGGGCCACTGAAGCTTTCTTT; cdr3_aa: CASSEARATEAFF
v_call: TRBV4-3; j_call: TRBJ2-7; cdr3_length: 14; d_call: NA; clone_size: NA; cdr3_nt: TGCGCCAGCAGCCAAGGAAATGGCCCCTACGAGCAGTACTTC; cdr3_aa: CASSQGNGPYEQYF
v_call: TRBV18; j_call: TRBJ1-2; cdr3_length: 13; d_call: NA; clone_size: few; cdr3_nt: TGTGCCAGCTCACCACGTACCGAGGATGGCTACACCTTC; cdr3_aa: CASSPRTEDGYTF
v_call: TRBV4-3; j_call: TRBJ2-3; cdr3_length: 14; d_call: NA; clone_size: many; cdr3_nt: TGCGCCAGCAGCCAAGAGGGCCTAAAGGATACGCAGTATTTT; cdr3_aa: CASSQEGLKDTQYF
v_call: TRBV7-8; j_call: TRBJ2-4; cdr3_length: 14; d_call: NA; clone_size: few; cdr3_nt: TGTGCCAGCAGCTTACCACTAGCCAAAAACATTCAGTACTTC; cdr3_aa: CASSLPLAKNIQYF
v_call: TRBV18; j_call: TRBJ1-5; cdr3_length: 16; d_call: NA; clone_size: NA; cdr3_nt: TGTGCCAGCTCACCGTCCGACACGCCGTATAATCAGCCCCAGCATTTT; cdr3_aa: CASSPSDTPYNQPQHF
v_call: TRBV7-9; j_call: TRBJ2-3; cdr3_length: 15; d_call: NA; clone_size: NA; cdr3_nt: TGTGCCAGCAGCTTATCCCGCCAGGGGACAGATACGCAGTATTTT; cdr3_aa: CASSLSRQGTDTQYF
v_call: TRBV7-2; j_call: TRBJ2-4; cdr3_length: 14; d_call: NA; clone_size: few; cdr3_nt: TGTGCCAGCAGCGTGTCAGGGGCTGCAAACATTCAGTACTTC; cdr3_aa: CASSVSGAANIQYF
v_call: TRBV4-3; j_call: TRBJ1-2; cdr3_length: 15; d_call: TRBD1; clone_size: few; cdr3_nt: TGCGCCAGCAGCCAAGGGGACAGGGACCTCTATGGCTACACCTTC; cdr3_aa: CASSQGDRDLYGYTF
v_call: TRBV25-1; j_call: TRBJ2-3; cdr3_length: 17; d_call: NA; clone_size: few; cdr3_nt: TGTGCCAGCAGTGAGCGTTGGAGGGAGCGTAGCACAGATACGCAGTATTTT; cdr3_aa: CASSERWRERSTDTQYF
v_call: TRBV28; j_call: TRBJ2-1; cdr3_length: 16; d_call: TRBD2; clone_size: NA; cdr3_nt: TGTGCCAGCACCTCCCGAGGGGTCGGGAGGGACAATGAGCAGTTCTTC; cdr3_aa: CASTSRGVGRDNEQFF
v_call: TRBV5-1; j_call: TRBJ1-2; cdr3_length: 14; d_call: NA; clone_size: few; cdr3_nt: TGCGCCAGCATGAGGGGGAATGAGTATTATGGCTACACCTTC; cdr3_aa: CASMRGNEYYGYTF
v_call: TRBV29-1; j_call: TRBJ1-5; cdr3_length: 12; d_call: TRBD1; clone_size: NA; cdr3_nt: TGCAGCGTGAAGGACAGGGATCAGCCCCAGCATTTT; cdr3_aa: CSVKDRDQPQHF
v_call: TRBV18; j_call: TRBJ1-2; cdr3_length: 13; d_call: NA; clone_size: NA; cdr3_nt: TGTGCCAGCTCACGGGAGAGGTATCCTGGCTACACCTTC; cdr3_aa: CASSRERYPGYTF
v_call: TRBV7-2; j_call: TRBJ2-1; cdr3_length: 13; d_call: NA; clone_size: few; cdr3_nt: TGTGCCAGCAGCCCCCACCAGGGGCGGGAGCAGTTCTTC; cdr3_aa: CASSPHQGREQFF
v_call: TRBV6-5; j_call: TRBJ2-5; cdr3_length: 14; d_call: NA; clone_size: once; cdr3_nt: TGTGCCAGCAGTTACTCGCGGCTACGGGGGACCCAGTACTTC; cdr3_aa: CASSYSRLRGTQYF
v_call: TRBV28; j_call: TRBJ1-1; cdr3_length: 12; d_call: NA; clone_size: NA; cdr3_nt: TGTGCCAGCAGTTTGAGCCTAGTTGAAGCTTTCTTT; cdr3_aa: CASSLSLVEAFF